This T cell receptor beta chain was documented in a study of identical twins. Study observations and caveats: Out-of-frame alpha sequences shared by twins were enriched for low generation probability.

TCRdb re-derived calls from the 5' RACE reads in MiXCR, one entry per CDR3 protein. The profile shows a few hundred thousand distinct CDR3 sequences, about 12% of them singletons. Turning to this clonotype: The antigen is unknown.

Germline V gene sequence: CDR1 MDHEN, CDR2 SYDVKM. This CDR3 is built from 16 residues. The ends lost 2 bases at V and 4 bases at J; junction bases unmatched: 9. The same sample was also studied in work on yellow fever vaccine responses in identical twins.

The source material was CD8+ T cells sorted from blood. This chain connects TRBV28 to TRBJ2-3; 7 bases are a match to TRBD1. The clonotype comes from a woman in her late teens or twenties in good health. The CDR3 nucleotides are TGTGCCAGCAGTTTAAGTAGAGGGGGCTTCGCAGATACGCAGTATTTT. Protein sequence: CASSLSRGGFADTQYF.